These 24 T cell receptor beta chains were sequenced from one sample in a study of blood T cell repertoires in COVID-19. Libraries were prepared by immunoSEQ multiplex PCR; TCRdb keeps only in-frame clonotypes and omits some of them. The data show roughly 50,000 clones, 75% to 95% seen once. Sequences were obtained from peripheral blood. All receptors derive from a man between 65 and 79 years old with acute or convalescent COVID-19.

J is TRBJ1-5 and V is TRBV4-2; D ambiguous. Germline V lookup: CDR1 LGHNA, CDR2 YNFKEQ. The CDR3 has 14 amino acids. The V end was cut by 0 bases, the J end by 11 bases, with 14 bases between. CDR3 sequence (DNA): TGTGCCAGCAGCCAAGAAACGGCAGGAGCGGCCCAGCATTTT. This translates into CASSQETAGAAQHF.

V usage is TRBV2 and J usage is TRBJ2-2, with TRBD2 identical over 14 bases. J was trimmed by 5 bases and V by 7 bases; bases with no gene match: 9. This CDR3 spans 17 amino acids. Germline V CDR1 and CDR2: SNHLY, FYNNEI. CDR3 in amino acids: CASTPGLAGVATGELFF. The CDR3 nucleotides read TGTGCCAGCACCCCGGGACTAGCGGGGGTAGCAACCGGGGAGCTGTTTTTT. Using reference TRBV2 and TRBJ2-2 for the parts outside the CDR3, the full variable domain is EPEVTQTPSHQVTQMGQEVILRCVPISNHLYFYWYRQILGQKVEFLVSFYNNEISEKSEIFDDQFSVERPDGSNFTLKIRSTKLEDSAMYFCASTPGLAGVATGELFFGEGSRLTVL.

V gene TRBV15 combines with J gene TRBJ1-4, with D possibly being TRBD1 (5 bases). V lost 3 bases to trimming and J lost 10 bases, with 18 bases between them. Germline V gives CDR1 LNHNV, CDR2 YYDKDF (reference sequence). There are 15 residues in the CDR3. The CDR3 region has the DNA TGTGCCACCAGCAGGGACAAGGGGTCGCTCGGAAAACTGTTTTTT. Its translation: CATSRDKGSLGKLFF.

CDR3 sequence reads: CASSPGGDEKLFF. DNA of the CDR3: TGTGCCAGCAGCCCGGGGGGAGACGAAAAACTGTTTTTT. The chain recombines TRBV3-1 (or the pseudogene TRBV3-2) with TRBJ1-4; D perhaps matches TRBD1 (5 bases). The germline CDR1 and CDR2 sequences are LGHDT and YNNKEL (reference sequence). V dropped 4 bases and J dropped 8 bases, with 11 bases sitting between them. CDR3 length: 13 amino acids.

This sequence joins TRBV12-2 and TRBJ1-5; the listed D gene, TRBD1, was not tested against the DNA. TRBV12-2 is a pseudogene. This CDR3 has 16 amino acids. The DNA for the CDR3 is TGTGCAAGTCGCTTAACGACAGTCTATAGCAATCAGCCCCAGCATTTT. Translation: CASRLTTVYSNQPQHF.

This chain links TRBV24-1 with TRBJ1-5, with TRBD1 matching 12 bases. The V and J ends lost 5 bases and 4 bases, in that order; junction bases with no gene match: 14. The CDR3 runs 19 residues. CDR1 and CDR2 from the germline V gene are KGHDR and SFDVKD. The CDR3 reads CATSGSGTGGPVGNQPQHF. CDR3 nucleotide sequence: TGTGCCACCAGTGGCTCCGGGACAGGGGGCCCGGTCGGGAATCAGCCCCAGCATTTT.

The V gene is TRBV21-1, the J gene TRBJ1-5. TRBV21-1 is reported as a pseudogene. CDR3 size: 16 residues. CDR3 coding DNA: TGTGCCAGCAGCAAAGGAGGCCCATCCCTATATCAGCCCCAGCATTTT. Amino acid sequence: CASSKGGPSLYQPQHF.

The genes are TRBV2 and TRBJ1-6; a weak D match, TRBD1 (5 bases). In germline, CDR1 is SNHLY, CDR2 FYNNEI. CDR3 length: 16 amino acids. V lost 5 bases, J lost 3 bases, and 14 bases lay in between. For the CDR3, the DNA is TGTGCCAGCAGTTTTCAGGGTGGGGACTATAATTCACCCCTCCACTTT. It encodes CASSFQGGDYNSPLHF.

The rearrangement links TRBV5-6 to TRBJ2-5, with TRBD1 matching 8 bases. The CDR3 extends over 16 amino acids. Germline V gene lookup returns CDR1 SGHDT and CDR2 YYEEEE. After removal of 5 bases from V and 4 bases from J, the junction contained 13 bases not matched to a gene. This chain's CDR3 is CASSSGGRGLRETQYF. The CDR3 DNA sequence: TGTGCCAGCAGTTCCGGTGGCAGGGGGCTGCGAGAGACCCAGTACTTC.

This chain connects TRBV7-9 to TRBJ1-2; 8 nucleotides match TRBD1. The CDR3 spans 14 residues. The V segment lost 5 bases and the J segment 5 bases; nucleotides outside the gene matches: 7. From germline, CDR1 is SEHNR and CDR2 FQNEAQ (reference sequence). In DNA form, the CDR3 reads TGTGCCAGCAGCATGACAGGGGCTGGGTATGGCTACACCTTC. This encodes CASSMTGAGYGYTF.

V is TRBV27 and J is TRBJ2-5, with D maybe TRBD1 (6 bases). This CDR3 contains 14 residues. V lost 4 bases and J lost 4, with 13 bases in between. Germline V lookup: CDR1 MNHEY, CDR2 SMNVEV (reference sequence). The CDR3 sequence is CASSYQGTGETQYF. CDR3 nucleotides: TGTGCCAGCAGTTATCAGGGGACCGGAGAGACCCAGTACTTC.

The chain is built from TRBV30 and TRBJ2-5, with D possibly TRBD1 on 6 matching bases. The CDR3 covers 16 residues. Trimming left V 1 base short and J 1 base short, with 16 bases between. The germline gives CDR1 GTSNPN, CDR2 SVGIG (reference sequence). CDR3 nucleotides: TGTGCCTGGAGTGCTAACAGGGCTGGGGGCCAAGAGACCCAGTACTTC. This gives the protein CAWSANRAGGQETQYF.

This clone was seen a single time. The J gene is TRBJ1-1, the V gene TRBV5-8; D is unresolved. Germline V CDR1 and CDR2: SGHTS, YDEGEE. Trimming left V 0 bases short and J 1 base short, with 10 bases between. This CDR3 has 15 amino acids. The chain's CDR3 is CASSLGHNKNTEAFF. DNA of the CDR3: TGTGCCAGCAGCTTGGGTCACAACAAGAACACTGAAGCTTTCTTT.

In its sample, this clone was seen once. This chain joins TRBV2 and TRBJ2-7; the D is unclear. The V end was cut by 5 bases, the J end by 2 bases, with 10 bases between. The germline V gene encodes CDR1 SNHLY and CDR2 FYNNEI. The CDR3 is made up of 13 amino acids. CDR3 loop: CASSMTETYEQYF. Written as DNA, the CDR3 is TGTGCCAGCAGTATGACGGAGACCTACGAGCAGTACTTC.

The chain joins TRBV9 to TRBJ1-1, with TRBD1 matching 11 bases. Looked up from germline, CDR1 is SGDLS and CDR2 is YYNGEE. The CDR3 is 14 residues long. J lost 5 bases, V lost 4 bases, and 4 bases had no gene match. The CDR3 region has the DNA TGTGCCAGCAGCCCGGGACAGGGGGTGACTGAAGCTTTCTTT. Translation: CASSPGQGVTEAFF.

This clone was counted once. The genes are TRBV19 and TRBJ2-1; D not resolved. The CDR3 is made up of 13 amino acids. CDR1 is LNHDA and CDR2 is SQIVND in the germline V gene (reference sequence). Between the trimmed V and J ends, which lost 0 bases and 8 bases, there was a span of 8 bases. As DNA, the CDR3 is TGTGCCAGTAGTATAGAACCCCTAGATGAGCAGTTCTTC. Translated, it gives CASSIEPLDEQFF.

This clone was recorded only once. This sequence joins TRBV7-9 and TRBJ2-7; 9 nucleotides line up with TRBD1. The germline CDR1 and CDR2 sequences are SEHNR and FQNEAQ (reference sequence). The CDR3 runs to 16 residues. V lost 5 bases to trimming and J lost 5 bases; unmatched junction nucleotides: 13. CDR3 protein: CASSADQPGQGDEQYF. The CDR3 bases are TGTGCCAGCAGCGCAGACCAACCGGGACAGGGCGACGAGCAGTACTTC.

The CDR3 sequence: CASSLVGTGPTF. The CDR3 DNA follows: TGTGCCAGCAGTTTAGTCGGGACAGGGCCTACCTTC. The V gene is TRBV12-3 or TRBV12-4, the J gene TRBJ1-2, with 9 bases identical to TRBD1. The CDR3 runs 12 residues. The J segment lost 14 bases and the V segment lost 1 base, leaving 5 bases of the junction unmatched.

This clone has just a few counts. The chain employs TRBV7-2 and TRBJ1-1; no firm D call. CDR1 is SGHTA and CDR2 is FQGNSA in the germline V gene. This CDR3 region has 14 residues. V gave up 1 base and J gave up 1 base, with 7 bases separating them. CDR3 in DNA: TGTGCCAGCAGCTTAGGGCCCCGGAACACTGAAGCTTTCTTT. This codes for CASSLGPRNTEAFF.

The chain uses TRBV7-9 and TRBJ2-3; D uncertain. Germline values: CDR1 SEHNR, CDR2 FQNEAQ (reference sequence). Deletions cut 2 bases from V and 0 bases from J, with 6 bases between. The CDR3 is 14 amino acids. CDR3 nucleotides: TGTGCCAGCAGCTTACGGTCTAGCACAGATACGCAGTATTTT. It translates to CASSLRSSTDTQYF. The variable domain in full, with the rest retrieved from reference TRBV7-9 and TRBJ2-3, is DTGVSQNPRHKITKRGQNVTFRCDPISEHNRLYWYRQTLGQGPEFLTYFQNEAQLEKSRLLSDRFSAERPKGSFSTLEIQRTEQGDSAMYLCASSLRSSTDTQYFGPGTRLTVL.

This clone appeared a single time. V and J are TRBV6-5 and TRBJ1-3; tentative D call: TRBD1 (5 bases). V lost 2 bases and J 0 bases, leaving 8 bases between the germline ends. This CDR3 has 15 amino acids. Germline V gene sequence: CDR1 MNHEY, CDR2 SVGAGI. CDR3 bases: TGTGCCAGCAGTTACGACAGAGGCTCTGGAAACACCATATATTTT. This codes for CASSYDRGSGNTIYF.

The rearrangement links TRBV18 to TRBJ1-1; weak D call: TRBD1 (6 bases). Trimming stripped 5 bases from V and 2 bases from J, with 12 bases between. CDR1 KGHSH and CDR2 LQKENI come from the germline V gene. This CDR3 is built from 14 residues. CDR3 sequence reads: CASSSGTPNTEAFF. The CDR3 nucleotides read TGTGCCAGCTCATCCGGGACACCAAACACTGAAGCTTTCTTT.

CDR3 in amino acids: CASSLSAQGAFF. The DNA of the CDR3 is TGTGCCAGCAGCCTAAGTGCGCAGGGAGCTTTCTTT. This chain joins TRBV5-5 and TRBJ1-1, with D possibly being TRBD1 (5 bases). CDR3 length equals 12 residues. Per germline, CDR1 SGHKS and CDR2 YYEKEE (reference sequence). Trimming removed 4 bases at V and 10 bases at J, with 14 bases between.

The J gene is TRBJ2-1, the V gene TRBV11-3; 12 bases fit TRBD2. V lost 5 bases, J lost 3 bases, and 8 bases stayed unmatched. This CDR3 spans 17 amino acids. CDR1 SGHNT and CDR2 YENEEA come from the germline V gene. The CDR3 region has the DNA TGTGCCAGCAGCCGGACTAGCGGGGCAGTTGGCTACAATGAGCAGTTCTTC. Protein sequence: CASSRTSGAVGYNEQFF.